Below, one T cell receptor (beta chain) is given with its context. The data were taken from a study of blood T cell repertoires in COVID-19. Only in-frame clones appear in the TCRdb table, and some are missing; sequencing was by immunoSEQ multiplex PCR. This repertoire shows approximately 180,000 clones, 75% to 90% found once; its top ten account for about 2.1%. The sample comprised PBMCs or T cells enriched from blood (not recorded which). The clonotype originates from a woman in her thirties or forties with acute COVID-19.

The CDR3 loop is CASSFQGLGTEAFF. The CDR3, as DNA: TGTGCCAGCAGCTTCCAGGGGCTAGGCACTGAAGCTTTCTTT. This chain connects TRBV5-5 to TRBJ1-1, with D perhaps TRBD1 (6 bases). Trimming stripped 2 bases from V and 4 bases from J, with 12 bases between. Germline CDR1 reads SGHKS; CDR2 reads YYEKEE (reference sequence). This CDR3 spans 14 amino acids.